Listed below are T cell receptor beta chains from one sample, sequenced in a study of control samples from healthy donors and cancer patients. Data came from immunoSEQ multiplex PCR; TCRdb stores just in-frame clones and leaves some out. The sample yields around 150,000 clones, approximately 86% seen once. Sequenced input: blood. The origin of the receptors is a man younger than 30 in good health. Each CDR3 is given with its conserved first and last residue. D genes are given only for firm matches. Clone size is given for some rows only: seen once, a few or many times, or a class if the clone is expanded.

TRBV3-1/TRBV3-2	-	TRBJ2-5	-	CASSPRRGARETQYF	TGTGCCAGCAGCCCCCGAAGGGGGGCGAGGGAGACCCAGTACTTC
TRBV6-5	once	TRBJ2-1	-	CAMTGRSSYNEQFF	TGTGCCATGACGGGGCGGAGCTCCTACAATGAGCAGTTCTTC
TRBV7-6	-	TRBJ1-6	-	CASSLVHSLHF	TGTGCCAGCAGCTTAGTTCACTCCCTCCACTTT
TRBV19	once	TRBJ2-2	-	CASSMGLSTGELFF	TGTGCCAGTAGTATGGGCCTATCCACCGGGGAGCTGTTTTTT
TRBV2	-	TRBJ1-2	-	CASGAAGTRYGYTF	TGTGCCAGCGGAGCGGCGGGGACCCGCTATGGCTACACCTTC
TRBV12-3/TRBV12-4	-	TRBJ1-2	-	CASSLGREGYTF	TGTGCCAGCAGTTTAGGCAGGGAAGGCTACACCTTC
TRBV9	-	TRBJ1-3	TRBD1	CASSVTGTGRDTIYF	TGTGCCAGCAGCGTCACCGGGACAGGGAGGGACACCATATATTTT
TRBV10-3	-	TRBJ2-5	TRBD1	CAISEHGTGKETQYF	TGTGCCATCAGTGAACACGGGACAGGAAAAGAGACCCAGTACTTC
TRBV19	once	TRBJ1-1	-	CASSNGGFTEAFF	TGTGCCAGTAGTAATGGAGGGTTCACTGAAGCTTTCTTT
TRBV19	-	TRBJ2-3	TRBD2	CASSIGFGDYSNTDTQYF	TGTGCCAGTAGTATAGGTTTCGGGGACTACAGCAACACAGATACGCAGTATTTT
TRBV5-1	once	TRBJ2-3	TRBD2	CASGGVAEGTDTQYF	TGCGCCAGCGGGGGGGTAGCGGAGGGCACAGATACGCAGTATTTT
TRBV3-1/TRBV3-2	-	TRBJ1-3	-	CASSQVSGGNTIYF	TGTGCCAGCAGCCAAGTTTCCGGAGGAAACACCATATATTTT
TRBV6-6	-	TRBJ1-6	-	CASSHLEFLGSSSYNSPLHF	TGTGCCAGCAGTCACCTGGAGTTTTTGGGGTCCAGCTCCTATAATTCACCCCTCCACTTT
TRBV6-2/TRBV6-3	-	TRBJ1-2	-	CASSYRDGYGYTF	TGTGCCAGCAGTTACCGGGACGGCTATGGCTACACCTTC
TRBV29-1	-	TRBJ2-1	TRBD2	CSVEGTSGGVAYNEQFF	TGCAGCGTTGAAGGGACTAGCGGGGGGGTTGCCTACAATGAGCAGTTCTTC
TRBV6-2/TRBV6-3	-	TRBJ1-6	-	CASSSDGGVSPLHF	TGTGCCAGCAGTTCGGACGGTGGTGTTTCACCCCTCCACTTT
TRBV28	-	TRBJ1-2	-	CASSRTVGGYTF	TGTGCCAGCAGTAGGACAGTTGGTGGCTACACCTTC
TRBV5-6	few	TRBJ1-3	-	CASSLLGVGNTIYF	TGTGCCAGCAGCTTGTTGGGGGTCGGAAACACCATATATTTT
TRBV28	-	TRBJ1-6	TRBD1	CASSLGDRDNSPLHF	TGTGCCAGCAGTTTAGGGGACAGAGATAATTCACCCCTCCACTTT
TRBV7-2	-	TRBJ2-5	-	CASSYSAGGLSVLRTQYF	TGTGCCAGCAGTTATTCTGCGGGCGGACTGTCGGTTTTACGGACCCAGTACTTC
TRBV19	-	TRBJ2-1	-	CASSKQVRLYNEQFF	TGTGCCAGTAGTAAACAAGTTCGCCTCTACAATGAGCAGTTCTTC
TRBV7-8	-	TRBJ2-3	-	CASRNDRPSTDTQYF	TGTGCCAGCAGAAACGACAGACCTAGCACAGATACGCAGTATTTT
TRBV2	-	TRBJ2-3	-	CASSAGADTQYF	TGTGCCAGCAGTGCGGGGGCAGATACGCAGTATTTT
TRBV5-4	-	TRBJ2-4	-	CASSPRAGEKNIQYF	TGTGCCAGCAGCCCCCGGGCTGGAGAAAAAAACATTCAGTACTTC
TRBV15	-	TRBJ1-6	TRBD1	CATSRTGTGGNSPLHF	TGTGCCACCAGCAGGACCGGGACAGGGGGTAATTCACCCCTCCACTTT
TRBV5-1	-	TRBJ2-7	-	CASSATDYEQYF	TGCGCCAGCAGTGCCACAGACTACGAGCAGTACTTC
TRBV7-2	-	TRBJ1-5	-	CASSLVGISNQPQHF	TGTGCCAGCAGCTTAGTGGGGATCAGCAATCAGCCCCAGCATTTT
TRBV4-3	once	TRBJ2-7	-	CASSPNRREQYF	TGCGCCAGCAGCCCAAACCGGCGGGAGCAGTACTTC
TRBV20-1	once	TRBJ1-1	-	CSAGFTEAFF	TGCAGTGCGGGGTTCACTGAAGCTTTCTTT
TRBV4-1	-	TRBJ2-3	-	CASSQEGTNTDTQYF	TGCGCCAGCAGCCAAGAAGGGACAAACACAGATACGCAGTATTTT
TRBV19	-	TRBJ1-1	-	CASSPPRGVTEAFF	TGTGCCAGTAGTCCTCCCCGGGGCGTCACTGAAGCTTTCTTT
TRBV29-1	-	TRBJ1-2	-	CSVAVAANYGYTF	TGCAGCGTTGCGGTCGCGGCTAACTATGGCTACACCTTC
TRBV9	-	TRBJ1-2	-	CASSVEIGYGYTF	TGTGCCAGCAGCGTAGAAATAGGCTATGGCTACACCTTC
TRBV19	-	TRBJ2-5	TRBD1	CASRQGARDTQETQYF	TGTGCCAGTAGACAGGGGGCCCGGGACACGCAAGAGACCCAGTACTTC
TRBV7-2	-	TRBJ1-1	-	CASSLATNTEAFF	TGTGCCAGCAGCTTGGCGACGAACACTGAAGCTTTCTTT
TRBV27	-	TRBJ2-1	-	CASTVGGTYNEQFF	TGTGCCAGCACTGTCGGGGGCACCTACAATGAGCAGTTCTTC
TRBV19	-	TRBJ2-6	-	CASSISDTGANVLTF	TGTGCCAGTAGTATAAGTGATACTGGGGCCAACGTCCTGACTTTC
TRBV6-6	-	TRBJ2-3	-	CASGPRGNPSTDTQYF	TGTGCCAGCGGCCCCAGGGGTAATCCTAGCACAGATACGCAGTATTTT
TRBV4-1	-	TRBJ2-5	TRBD1	CASSQPGTGGETQYF	TGCGCCAGCAGCCAACCCGGGACAGGGGGGGAGACCCAGTACTTC
TRBV7-8	-	TRBJ2-7	-	CASSLLRYEQYF	TGTGCCAGCAGCTTATTAAGATACGAGCAGTACTTC
TRBV27	once	TRBJ2-7	-	CASRRGGGWYEQYF	TGTGCCAGCAGGAGAGGTGGCGGGTGGTACGAGCAGTACTTC
TRBV19	-	TRBJ1-1	-	CASRKVGGETEAFF	TGTGCCAGTAGAAAAGTGGGGGGGGAAACTGAAGCTTTCTTT
TRBV6-5	-	TRBJ1-3	-	CASSWDTGSGNTIYF	TGTGCCAGCAGTTGGGACACTGGCTCTGGAAACACCATATATTTT
TRBV5-1	-	TRBJ1-2	-	CASSLQGTNNYGYTF	TGCGCCAGCAGCTTGCAGGGGACAAATAACTATGGCTACACCTTC
TRBV7-2	-	TRBJ2-5	TRBD2	CASSSSGGGSEETQYF	TGTGCCAGCAGCTCTTCTGGCGGGGGGTCCGAAGAGACCCAGTACTTC
TRBV30	-	TRBJ1-1	-	CAWNWGLNTEAFF	TGTGCCTGGAACTGGGGGCTGAACACTGAAGCTTTCTTT
TRBV11-2	-	TRBJ2-7	TRBD2	CASTLGGGSYEQYF	TGTGCCAGCACCCTCGGGGGGGGCTCCTACGAGCAGTACTTC
TRBV7-8	-	TRBJ2-7	TRBD1	CASSLGRTGHISYEQYF	TGTGCCAGCAGCTTGGGGAGGACAGGGCATATCTCCTACGAGCAGTACTTC
TRBV20-1	-	TRBJ2-7	-	CSASGQRRTLSYEQYF	TGCAGTGCTAGTGGCCAGCGCCGAACCCTGTCCTACGAGCAGTACTTC
TRBV11-2	-	TRBJ2-7	-	CASSLLYEQYF	TGTGCCAGCAGCTTACTTTACGAGCAGTACTTC
TRBV7-8	-	TRBJ1-4	-	CASSWLPGPNEKLFF	TGTGCCAGCAGCTGGCTTCCGGGACCTAATGAAAAACTGTTTTTT
TRBV29-1	-	TRBJ2-3	-	CSVAPGLKPDTQYF	TGCAGCGTTGCCCCGGGCCTAAAGCCAGATACGCAGTATTTT